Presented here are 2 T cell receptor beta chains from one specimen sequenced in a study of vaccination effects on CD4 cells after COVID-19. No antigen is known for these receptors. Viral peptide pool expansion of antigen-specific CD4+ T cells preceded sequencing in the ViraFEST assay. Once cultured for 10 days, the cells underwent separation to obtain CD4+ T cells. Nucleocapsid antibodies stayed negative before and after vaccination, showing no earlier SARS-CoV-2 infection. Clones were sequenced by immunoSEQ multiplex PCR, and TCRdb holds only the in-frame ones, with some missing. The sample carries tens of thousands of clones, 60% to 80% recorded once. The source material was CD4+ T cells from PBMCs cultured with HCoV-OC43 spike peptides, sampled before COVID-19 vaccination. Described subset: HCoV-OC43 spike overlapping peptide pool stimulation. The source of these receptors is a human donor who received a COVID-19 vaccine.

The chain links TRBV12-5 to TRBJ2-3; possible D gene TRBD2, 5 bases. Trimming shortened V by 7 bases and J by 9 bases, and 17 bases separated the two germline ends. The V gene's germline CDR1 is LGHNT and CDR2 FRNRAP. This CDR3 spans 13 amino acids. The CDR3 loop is CASAPVTGFTQYF. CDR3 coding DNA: TGTGCTAGTGCCCCCGTGACGGGGTTCACGCAGTATTTT.

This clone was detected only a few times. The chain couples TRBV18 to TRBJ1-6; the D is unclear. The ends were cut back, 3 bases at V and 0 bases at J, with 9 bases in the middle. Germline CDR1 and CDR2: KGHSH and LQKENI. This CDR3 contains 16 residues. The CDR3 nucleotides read TGTGCCAGCTCACCCGACGGAAGCTCCTATAATTCACCCCTCCACTTT. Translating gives CASSPDGSSYNSPLHF.